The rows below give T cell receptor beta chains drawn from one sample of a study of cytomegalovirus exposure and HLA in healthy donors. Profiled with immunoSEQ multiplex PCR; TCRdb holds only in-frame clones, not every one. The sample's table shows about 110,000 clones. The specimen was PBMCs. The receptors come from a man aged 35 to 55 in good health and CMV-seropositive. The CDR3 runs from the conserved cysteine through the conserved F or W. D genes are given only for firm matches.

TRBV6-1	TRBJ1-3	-	CASRGRLGNTIYF	TGTGCCAGCCGCGGGAGACTTGGAAACACCATATATTTT
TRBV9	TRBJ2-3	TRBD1	CASSSAGQAGYTQYF	TGTGCCAGCAGCTCGGCGGGACAGGCGGGGTATACGCAGTATTTT
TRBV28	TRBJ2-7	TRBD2	CASRTSGSGGYEQYF	TGTGCCAGCAGGACTAGCGGGTCCGGTGGCTACGAGCAGTACTTC
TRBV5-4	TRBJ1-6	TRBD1	CASSLKGQGNSPLHF	TGTGCCAGCAGCTTAAAGGGACAGGGTAATTCACCCCTCCACTTT
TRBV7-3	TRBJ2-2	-	CASSLSGVGGELFF	TGTGCCAGCAGCTTAAGCGGTGTAGGTGGGGAGCTGTTTTTT
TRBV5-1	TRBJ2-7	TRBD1	CASSVTGGSFEQYF	TGCGCCAGCAGCGTAACAGGGGGCTCTTTCGAGCAGTACTTC
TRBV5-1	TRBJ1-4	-	CASSLAAGGHGEKLFF	TGCGCCAGCAGCTTGGCCGCGGGGGGTCACGGAGAAAAACTGTTTTTT
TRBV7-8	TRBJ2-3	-	CASSLQGGQYF	TGTGCCAGCAGCCTGCAGGGTGGGCAGTATTTT
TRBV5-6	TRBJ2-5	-	CASSASLTSRETQYF	TGTGCCAGCAGCGCATCACTGACTTCGCGAGAGACCCAGTACTTC
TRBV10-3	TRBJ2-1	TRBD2	CAIRSNAGTTNEQFF	TGTGCCATCAGGAGCAACGCCGGGACTACCAATGAGCAGTTCTTC
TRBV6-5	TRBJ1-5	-	CASSYGRGQPQHF	TGTGCCAGCAGTTACGGCCGGGGGCAGCCCCAGCATTTT
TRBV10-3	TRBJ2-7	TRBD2	CAISTPGLATEQYF	TGTGCCATCAGTACCCCGGGACTAGCAACCGAGCAGTACTTC
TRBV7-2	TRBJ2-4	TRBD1	CASSLQGANIQYF	TGTGCCAGCAGCTTACAGGGGGCAAACATTCAGTACTTC
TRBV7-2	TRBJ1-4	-	CASSLGGQGNEKLFF	TGTGCCAGCAGCTTAGGTGGGCAGGGCAATGAAAAACTGTTTTTT
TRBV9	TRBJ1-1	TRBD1	CASSVGGQGVTEAFF	TGTGCCAGCAGCGTAGGGGGACAGGGGGTCACTGAAGCTTTCTTT
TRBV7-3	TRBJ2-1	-	CASSLEGVADEQFF	TGTGCCAGCAGCTTAGAAGGGGTTGCGGATGAGCAGTTCTTC
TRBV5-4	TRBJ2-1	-	CASTREVSYNEQFF	TGTGCCAGCACTCGTGAGGTATCCTACAATGAGCAGTTCTTC
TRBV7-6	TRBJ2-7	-	CASSPGTAKDEQYF	TGTGCCAGCAGCCCCGGGACTGCCAAGGACGAGCAGTACTTC
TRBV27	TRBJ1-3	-	CASSLGGVGNTIYF	TGTGCCAGCAGCCTGGGAGGGGTCGGAAACACCATATATTTT
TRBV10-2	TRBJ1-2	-	CASGGTRGKANYGYTF	TGCGCCAGCGGTGGGACCAGGGGAAAGGCTAACTATGGCTACACCTTC
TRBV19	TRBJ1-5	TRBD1	CASTATGPNQPQHF	TGTGCCAGTACAGCGACAGGGCCAAATCAGCCCCAGCATTTT
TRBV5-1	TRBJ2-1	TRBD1	CASSLVGQGLNEQFF	TGCGCCAGCAGCTTGGTGGGACAGGGTCTGAATGAGCAGTTCTTC
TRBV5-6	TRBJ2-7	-	CASSFGATEQYF	TGTGCCAGCAGCTTTGGGGCCACCGAGCAGTACTTC
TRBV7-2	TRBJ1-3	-	CASSERGQSGNTIYF	TGTGCCAGCAGCGAGAGAGGACAATCCGGAAACACCATATATTTT
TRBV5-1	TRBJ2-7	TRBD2	CASSLETSKYEQYF	TGCGCCAGCAGCTTGGAGACTAGCAAGTACGAGCAGTACTTC
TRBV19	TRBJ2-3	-	CASRSGGGTDTQYF	TGTGCCAGTAGGTCCGGCGGCGGGACAGATACGCAGTATTTT
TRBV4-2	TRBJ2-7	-	CASSQAAVGAYEQYF	TGTGCCAGCAGCCAAGCGGCGGTAGGGGCCTACGAGCAGTACTTC
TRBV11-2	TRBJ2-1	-	CASSLARLNEQFF	TGTGCCAGCAGCTTAGCTAGGCTTAACGAGCAGTTCTTC
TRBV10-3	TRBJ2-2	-	CAISESSLSPGGELFF	TGTGCCATCAGTGAGTCGTCACTTTCCCCCGGCGGGGAGCTGTTTTTT
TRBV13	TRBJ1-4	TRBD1	CASSPGTDNEKLFF	TGTGCCAGCAGCCCCGGGACAGATAATGAAAAACTGTTTTTT
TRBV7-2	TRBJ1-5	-	CASSLVPTGLGNQPQHF	TGTGCCAGCAGCTTAGTCCCCACAGGGTTGGGCAATCAGCCCCAGCATTTT
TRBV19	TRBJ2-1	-	CASSPVRLATSREQFF	TGTGCCAGTAGCCCCGTTCGGCTAGCCACGTCTCGAGAGCAGTTCTTC
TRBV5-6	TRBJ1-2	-	CASSSGQRTYGYTF	TGTGCCAGCAGCTCCGGACAGCGTACCTATGGCTACACCTTC
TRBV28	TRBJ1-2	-	CASSTLRGSYTF	TGTGCCAGCAGTACCCTCCGGGGTTCCTACACCTTC
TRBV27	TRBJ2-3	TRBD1	CASSPDRGADTQYF	TGTGCCAGCAGCCCGGACAGGGGTGCAGATACGCAGTATTTT
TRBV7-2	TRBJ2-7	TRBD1	CASSLDGTGSREQYF	TGTGCCAGCAGCTTAGATGGGACAGGGTCGAGGGAGCAGTACTTC
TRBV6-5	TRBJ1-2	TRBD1	CASRGTGDGYTF	TGTGCCAGCAGGGGGACAGGGGATGGCTACACCTTC
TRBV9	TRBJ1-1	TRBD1	CASSGESGTGFSSEAFF	TGTGCCAGCAGCGGAGAGAGCGGGACAGGGTTCAGCTCTGAAGCTTTCTTT
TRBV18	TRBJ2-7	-	CASSPASRAYEQYF	TGTGCCAGCTCACCCGCGTCGCGGGCCTACGAGCAGTACTTC
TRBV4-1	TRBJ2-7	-	CASSHDQGFEQYF	TGCGCCAGCAGCCACGATCAGGGGTTCGAGCAGTACTTC
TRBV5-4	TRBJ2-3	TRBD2	CASSRGSVSTDTQYF	TGTGCCAGCAGCCGCGGGAGCGTGAGCACAGATACGCAGTATTTT
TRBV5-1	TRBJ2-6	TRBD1	CASSLPTGGAGRSGANVLTF	TGCGCCAGCAGCTTACCGACAGGGGGCGCAGGAAGGTCTGGGGCCAACGTCCTGACTTTC
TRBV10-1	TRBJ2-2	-	CASSEDYTGELFF	TGCGCCAGCAGTGAGGACTACACCGGGGAGCTGTTTTTT
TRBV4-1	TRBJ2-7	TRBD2	CASRQDRTSGAYEQYF	TGCGCCAGCAGACAAGACCGGACTAGCGGGGCGTACGAGCAGTACTTC
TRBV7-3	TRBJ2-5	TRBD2	CASSLRGGETQYF	TGTGCCAGCAGCTTGCGGGGGGGTGAGACCCAGTACTTC
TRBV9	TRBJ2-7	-	CASSVGAGSHYEQYF	TGTGCCAGCAGCGTAGGCGCAGGGTCCCACTACGAGCAGTACTTC
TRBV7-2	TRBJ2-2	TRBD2	CASSFPRLAASSGELFF	TGTGCCAGCAGCTTTCCTCGACTAGCGGCGAGCTCCGGGGAGCTGTTTTTT
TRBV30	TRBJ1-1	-	CAWDLTGEAFF	TGTGCCTGGGACTTAACGGGTGAAGCTTTCTTT